The rows below give T cell receptor beta chains drawn from one sample of a study of T cells expressing NK-cell markers. TCRdb processed the 5' RACE reads again and assigns one entry to each CDR3 protein, with no DNA. This repertoire includes 550,000 to 600,000 distinct CDR3 sequences. The sequenced sample consisted of blood T cells: a sorted CD56 or NKG2C T cell subset, CD4+ or CD8+ T cells, or bulk PBMC T cells (not recorded which). Every receptor here comes from a man aged 18 to 30 in good health. The CDR3 runs from the conserved cysteine through the conserved F or W.

TRBJ2-2,TRBV30,CAWSSQGWTGELFF
TRBJ2-5,TRBV5-1,CASSWNDRDSLKGETQYF
TRBJ2-7,TRBV10-3,CATQTGGKYEQYF
TRBJ2-1,TRBV15,CATSRAGLAEESSYNEQFF
TRBJ1-1,TRBV7-9,CASSLGGDGRTEAFF
TRBJ2-7,TRBV25-1,CASSAPGRGFEQYF
TRBJ1-1,TRBV5-1,CASNVMRQLNTEAFF
TRBJ2-4,TRBV28,CASSSPGTVNNIQYF
TRBJ2-5,TRBV12-3/TRBV12-4,CASSLGDTQTKTQYF
TRBJ2-1,TRBV6-1,CASTDSKNNEQFF
TRBJ2-1,TRBV7-9,CASRQPSGREEQFF
TRBJ2-2,TRBV12-3/TRBV12-4,CASIQGASTGELFF
TRBJ2-5,TRBV20-1,CSAPPPGHSRETQYF
TRBJ2-1,TRBV6-1,CASSEWGVGTSGNEQFF
TRBJ2-3,TRBV10-1,CASSDPSGIRGDTQYF
TRBJ2-7,TRBV20-1,CSARDPRTGNEQYF
TRBJ1-4,TRBV12-3/TRBV12-4,CASSSPDLPEKLFF
TRBJ2-1,TRBV27,CASSLASPLSEQFF
TRBJ2-1,TRBV20-1,CSARDRPPPYEQFF
TRBJ1-2,TRBV29-1,CSGGNRDSYGYTF
TRBJ1-4,TRBV5-6,CASSPTWTGPNEKLFF
TRBJ2-7,TRBV7-9,CASSLERGEDEQYF
TRBJ2-1,TRBV10-3,CAISSTTTRPVDNEQFF
TRBJ1-5,TRBV20-1,CSVQGADQPQHF
TRBJ2-1,TRBV7-9,CASSSRFRTSGRNEQFF
TRBJ2-5,TRBV12-3/TRBV12-4,CASSPEGTAQETQYF
TRBJ2-7,TRBV5-1,CASSSQGPTYEQYF
TRBJ2-3,TRBV12-3/TRBV12-4,CASSLSGSGADTQYF
TRBJ1-1,TRBV11-2,CASSLVDNMNTEAFF
TRBJ2-1,TRBV25-1,CASSEFRDSDNEQFF
TRBJ2-3,TRBV12-3/TRBV12-4,CASSLRPTGSTDTQYF
TRBJ1-1,TRBV6-1,CASSPTDPVTGGTEAFF
TRBJ2-2,TRBV18,CASSPPRLLGVGVETGELFF
TRBJ2-1,TRBV5-1,CASSLVGGSSYNEQFF